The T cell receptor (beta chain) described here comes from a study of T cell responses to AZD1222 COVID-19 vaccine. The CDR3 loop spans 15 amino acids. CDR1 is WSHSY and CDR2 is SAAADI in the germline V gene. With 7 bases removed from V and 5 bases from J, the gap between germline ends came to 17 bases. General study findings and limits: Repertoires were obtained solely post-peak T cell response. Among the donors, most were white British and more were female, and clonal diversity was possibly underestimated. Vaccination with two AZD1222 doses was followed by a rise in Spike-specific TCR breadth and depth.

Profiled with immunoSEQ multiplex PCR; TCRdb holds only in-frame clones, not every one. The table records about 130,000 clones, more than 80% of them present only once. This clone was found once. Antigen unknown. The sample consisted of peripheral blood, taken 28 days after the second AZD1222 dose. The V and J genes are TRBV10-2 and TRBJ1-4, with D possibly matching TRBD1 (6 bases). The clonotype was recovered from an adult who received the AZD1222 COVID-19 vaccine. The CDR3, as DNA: TGCGCCAGCAAAAAGGGGGTGTGGGTAAATGAAAAACTGTTTTTT. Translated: CASKKGVWVNEKLFF.